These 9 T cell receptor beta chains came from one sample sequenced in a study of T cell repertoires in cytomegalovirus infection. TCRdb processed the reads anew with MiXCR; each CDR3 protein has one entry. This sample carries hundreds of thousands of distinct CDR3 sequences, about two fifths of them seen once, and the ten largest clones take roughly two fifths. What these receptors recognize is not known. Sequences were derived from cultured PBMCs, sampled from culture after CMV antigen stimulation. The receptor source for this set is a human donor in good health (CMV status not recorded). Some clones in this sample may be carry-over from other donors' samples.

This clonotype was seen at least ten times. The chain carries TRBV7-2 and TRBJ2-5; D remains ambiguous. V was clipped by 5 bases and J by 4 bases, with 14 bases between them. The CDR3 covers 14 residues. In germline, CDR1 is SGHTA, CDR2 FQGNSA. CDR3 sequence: CASSKPELGETQYF. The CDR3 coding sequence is TGTGCCAGCAGCAAACCGGAGTTGGGAGAGACCCAGTACTTC.

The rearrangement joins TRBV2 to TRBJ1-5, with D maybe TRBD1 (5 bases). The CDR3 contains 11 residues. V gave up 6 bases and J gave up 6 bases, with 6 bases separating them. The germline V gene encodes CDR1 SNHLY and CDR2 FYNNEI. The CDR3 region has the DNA TGTGCCAGCAGGGGGCTTCAGCCCCAGCATTTT. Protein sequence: CASRGLQPQHF.

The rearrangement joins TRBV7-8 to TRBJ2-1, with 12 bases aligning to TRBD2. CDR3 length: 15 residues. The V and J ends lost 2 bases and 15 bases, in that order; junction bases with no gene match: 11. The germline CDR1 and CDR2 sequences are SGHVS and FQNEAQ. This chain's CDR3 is CASSLRRTSGIDGFF. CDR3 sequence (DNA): TGTGCCAGCAGCTTAAGGAGGACTAGCGGGATTGACGGGTTCTTC.

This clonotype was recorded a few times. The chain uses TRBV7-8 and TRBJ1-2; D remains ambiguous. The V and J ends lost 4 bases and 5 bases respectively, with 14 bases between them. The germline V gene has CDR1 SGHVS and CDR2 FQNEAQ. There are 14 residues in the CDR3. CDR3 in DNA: TGTGCCAGCAGCTCTCGGACTTCTTCTTATGGCTACACCTTC. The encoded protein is CASSSRTSSYGYTF.

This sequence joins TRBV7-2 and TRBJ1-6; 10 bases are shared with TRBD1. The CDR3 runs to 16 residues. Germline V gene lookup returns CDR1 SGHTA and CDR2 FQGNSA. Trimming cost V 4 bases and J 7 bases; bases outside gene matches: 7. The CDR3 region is CASSSRRTGGNSPLHF. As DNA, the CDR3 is TGTGCCAGCAGCTCAAGAAGGACAGGGGGGAATTCACCCCTCCACTTT.

In DNA form, the CDR3 reads TGTGCTAGTGGTTTGCCCTCACCCCATGGCAGGGCCTACGAGCAGTACTTC. The encoded protein is CASGLPSPHGRAYEQYF. The chain links TRBV12-5 to TRBJ2-7; TRBD1 might be the D (5 bases). The V gene's germline CDR1 is LGHNT and CDR2 FRNRAP. The CDR3 runs 17 residues. Trimming shortened V by 2 bases and J by 2 bases, and 19 bases separated the two germline ends.

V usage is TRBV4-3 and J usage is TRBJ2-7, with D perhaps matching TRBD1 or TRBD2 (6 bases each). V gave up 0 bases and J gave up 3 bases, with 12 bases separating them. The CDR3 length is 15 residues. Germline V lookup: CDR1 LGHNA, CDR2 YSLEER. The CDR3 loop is CASSQDGGLVYEQYF. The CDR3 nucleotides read TGCGCCAGCAGCCAAGACGGGGGCTTAGTCTACGAGCAGTACTTC.

This chain's CDR3 is CASSLRSGSSYNEQFF. CDR3 coding DNA: TGTGCCAGCAGCTTACGATCCGGTAGCTCCTACAATGAGCAGTTCTTC. The J gene is TRBJ2-1, the V gene TRBV7-8; D is uncertain. The CDR3 is made up of 16 amino acids. Germline V gene data show CDR1 as SGHVS and CDR2 as FQNEAQ. V was clipped by 2 bases and J by 0 bases, with 11 bases between them.

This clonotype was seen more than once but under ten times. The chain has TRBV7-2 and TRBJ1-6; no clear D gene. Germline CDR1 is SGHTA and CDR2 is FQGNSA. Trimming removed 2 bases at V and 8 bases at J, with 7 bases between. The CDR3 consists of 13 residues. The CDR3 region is CASSLRMDSPLHF. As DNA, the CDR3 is TGTGCCAGCAGCTTAAGAATGGATTCACCCCTCCACTTT.